Presented here are 6 T cell receptor beta chains from one specimen sequenced in a study of CD8 T cells in Susac syndrome (dated by TCRdb to between 2019 and 2020). The method was the immunoSEQ multiplex PCR assay. RNA was extracted using the RNeasy kit, and about 0.45 to 1 microgram was reverse transcribed with random hexamers. TCRdb cleaned the public reads at Q25 with fastp, built clones with MiXCR and kept in-frame beta chains. Each record represents a unique CDR3 protein, reported with the most common genes and DNA among its rows. This sample lists about 29,000 distinct CDR3 sequences; 94% were detected once. The top ten constitute 0.25% to 0.3% of the sample. Sequencing was done on a sample of CD8+ T cells from PBMCs. The receptors originated from a human donor in good health.

V and J are TRBV5-4 and TRBJ2-1; 11 bases are shared with TRBD2. The CDR3 runs to 17 residues. V was pared by 5 bases and J by 7 bases, with 14 bases of the junction left unmatched. Germline V gene data show CDR1 as SGHNT and CDR2 as YYREEE (reference sequence). CDR3 nucleotide sequence: TGTGCCAGCAGTTTGACTCTAGCGGGGGGCCTGGTAAATGAGCAGTTCTTC. Residues: CASSLTLAGGLVNEQFF.

This chain connects TRBV9 to TRBJ2-2, with D uncertain. Germline lookup yields CDR1 SGDLS and CDR2 YYNGEE. The CDR3 runs to 15 residues. V was clipped by 4 bases and J by 4 bases, with 14 bases between them. The CDR3 nucleotides are TGTGCCAGCAGCCCCTGGGGTGAACCCACCGGGGAGCTGTTTTTT. Its translation is CASSPWGEPTGELFF.

The V call is TRBV7-9, the J call TRBJ2-3, with D perhaps being TRBD1 or TRBD2 (5 bases each). The CDR3 contains 13 residues. Looked up from germline, CDR1 is SEHNR and CDR2 is FQNEAQ (reference sequence). Trimming left V 4 bases short and J 7 bases short, with 12 bases between. The chain's CDR3 is CASSSEGKNTQYF. The CDR3 region has the DNA TGTGCCAGCAGCTCCGAGGGGAAAAATACGCAGTATTTT.

This chain connects TRBV5-1 to TRBJ1-1; tentative D call: TRBD1 (5 bases). Trimming took off 0 bases at V and 0 bases at J, with 9 bases between the two ends. The CDR3 contains 15 residues. The germline CDR1 and CDR2 sequences are SGHRS and YFSETQ. The CDR3 sequence: CASSLEVGVNTEAFF. DNA for the CDR3: TGCGCCAGCAGCTTGGAAGTAGGGGTGAACACTGAAGCTTTCTTT.

The rearrangement joins TRBV5-6 to TRBJ1-2, with 7 bases lining up with TRBD1. CDR3 length: 15 residues. V was pared by 2 bases and J by 4 bases, with 8 bases of the junction left unmatched. Germline lookup yields CDR1 SGHDT and CDR2 YYEEEE. The CDR3 DNA reads as TGTGCCAGCAGCTTTGATATGAGGGGGCCCTATGGCTACACCTTC. It codes for CASSFDMRGPYGYTF.

The chain employs TRBV5-5 and TRBJ2-7, with D perhaps TRBD1 or TRBD2 (6 bases each). This CDR3 region has 16 residues. Trimming cost V 4 bases and J 1 base, with 18 bases left between them. Per the germline V gene, CDR1 is SGHKS and CDR2 is YYEKEE (reference sequence). CDR3 nucleotides: TGTGCCAGCAGCCCGGGGGCCGGGGGACGTTCCTACGAGCAGTACTTC. Its translation is CASSPGAGGRSYEQYF. The full variable domain, rest sourced from reference TRBV5-5 and TRBJ2-7, is DAGVTQSPTHLIKTRGQQVTLRCSPISGHKSVSWYQQVLGQGPQFIFQYYEKEERGRGNFPDRFSARQFPNYSSELNVNALLLGDSALYLCASSPGAGGRSYEQYFGPGTRLTVT.